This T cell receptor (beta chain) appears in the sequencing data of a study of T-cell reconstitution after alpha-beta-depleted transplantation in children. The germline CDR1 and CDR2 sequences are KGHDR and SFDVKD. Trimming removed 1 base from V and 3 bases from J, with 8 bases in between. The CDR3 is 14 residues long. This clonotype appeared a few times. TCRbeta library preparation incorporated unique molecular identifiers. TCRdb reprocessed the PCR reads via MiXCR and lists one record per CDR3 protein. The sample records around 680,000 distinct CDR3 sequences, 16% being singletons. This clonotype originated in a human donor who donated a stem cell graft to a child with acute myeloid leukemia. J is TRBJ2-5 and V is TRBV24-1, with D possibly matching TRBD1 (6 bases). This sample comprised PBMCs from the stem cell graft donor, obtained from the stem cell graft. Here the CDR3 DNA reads TGTGCCACCAGTGATTTTCGACAGGAAGAGACCCAGTACTTC. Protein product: CATSDFRQEETQYF.